Shown below are 31 T cell receptor beta chains from a single sample sequenced in a study of cytomegalovirus exposure and HLA in healthy donors. Use of 60 Vbeta and 13 Jbeta primers characterized the PCR. Assay used: immunoSEQ multiplex PCR; TCRdb lists only in-frame clones, some missing. The data contain 100,000 to 150,000 clones, 17% of them seen just once; the ten biggest clones take up less than 3.5%. Specimen: PBMCs. The receptors originated from a female donor in good health and CMV-seropositive.

V usage is TRBV5-4 and J usage is TRBJ1-2; TRBD1 matches at 10 bases. The CDR3 length is 15 residues. V trimming: 4 bases; J trimming: 5 bases; junction bases outside the gene matches: 8. Looked up from germline, CDR1 is SGHNT and CDR2 is YYREEE (reference sequence). CDR3 sequence reads: CASSRDRGAHYGYTF. CDR3 nucleotide sequence: TGTGCCAGCAGCCGGGACAGGGGTGCCCATTATGGCTACACCTTC.

V gene TRBV6-6 combines with J gene TRBJ1-1; D is perhaps TRBD1 (6 bases). Germline V gene lookup returns CDR1 MNHNY and CDR2 SVGAGI (reference sequence). The CDR3 totals 14 residues. Trimming left V 2 bases short and J 1 base short, with 8 bases between. CDR3: CASSYQDRNTEAFF. The CDR3 nucleotides read TGTGCCAGCAGTTACCAGGACAGGAACACTGAAGCTTTCTTT.

The chain recombines TRBV6-5 with TRBJ2-1, with D possibly being TRBD2 (6 bases). The V gene's germline CDR1 is MNHEY and CDR2 SVGAGI. The CDR3 spans 15 residues. The ends were cut back, 2 bases at V and 1 base at J, with 9 bases in the middle. This CDR3 reads CASSYGGVSYNEQFF. The CDR3 coding sequence is TGTGCCAGCAGTTACGGCGGGGTTTCCTACAATGAGCAGTTCTTC.

This clone has just a few counts. The chain uses TRBV11-2 and TRBJ2-7, with 11 bases aligning to TRBD1. Unmatched junction bases numbered 3, after V lost 5 bases and J lost 0 bases. Germline lookup yields CDR1 SGHAT and CDR2 FQNNGV. There are 15 residues in the CDR3. The chain's CDR3 is CASSHGQGASYEQYF. DNA for the CDR3: TGTGCCAGCAGCCACGGACAGGGGGCCTCCTACGAGCAGTACTTC. The complete variable domain, with remaining parts taken from reference TRBV11-2 and TRBJ2-7, reads EAGVAQSPRYKIIEKRQSVAFWCNPISGHATLYWYQQILGQGPKLLIQFQNNGVVDDSQLPKDRFSAERLKGVDSTLKIQPAKLEDSAVYLCASSHGQGASYEQYFGPGTRLTVT.

This chain connects TRBV4-3 to TRBJ2-3; a possible D gene is TRBD2 (7 bases). The germline V gene has CDR1 LGHNA and CDR2 YSLEER. The CDR3 loop spans 14 amino acids. The V end lost 5 bases, the J end lost 9 bases, and 18 bases lay between the germline ends. The CDR3 DNA follows: TGCGCCAGCAGCTTACGGGGGGCCCTCGACACGCAGTATTTT. Its translation: CASSLRGALDTQYF.

This clone was counted between two and nine times. V gene TRBV2 combines with J gene TRBJ2-5; TRBD1 matches 7 bases. The better agreement between TRBJ2-7 and the DNA end casts doubt on the J call. Germline V gives CDR1 SNHLY, CDR2 FYNNEI. The length of the CDR3 is 14 residues. Here the CDR3 reads CASSVETGYYEQYF. The CDR3 DNA follows: TGTGCCAGCAGTGTCGAGACAGGGTACTACGAGCAGTACTTC.

This clone was detected only a few times. This chain joins TRBV19 and TRBJ1-2; D is undetermined. Germline V lookup: CDR1 LNHDA, CDR2 SQIVND (reference sequence). This CDR3 has 13 residues. V dropped 3 bases and J dropped 7 bases, with 12 bases sitting between them. This CDR3 is CASSMNTRGGYTF. The CDR3 DNA reads as TGTGCCAGTAGTATGAACACCCGGGGTGGCTACACCTTC. The whole variable domain, filled in from reference TRBV19 and TRBJ1-2, reads DGGITQSPKYLFRKEGQNVTLSCEQNLNHDAMYWYRQDPGQGLRLIYYSQIVNDFQKGDIAEGYSVSREKKESFPLTVTSAQKNPTAFYLCASSMNTRGGYTFGSGTRLTVV.

The V call is TRBV5-6, the J call TRBJ2-1; 12 positions agree with TRBD2. This CDR3 is 16 amino acids long. Germline V gene sequence: CDR1 SGHDT, CDR2 YYEEEE. V shed 1 base, J shed 10 bases, and the junction held 9 bases outside the gene matches. The CDR3 reads CASSLMGLAGGLEQFF. The CDR3 DNA is TGTGCCAGCAGCTTGATGGGTCTAGCGGGGGGGCTGGAGCAGTTCTTC.

V usage is TRBV4-3 and J usage is TRBJ2-7, with 8 bases aligning to TRBD2. The CDR3 loop spans 16 amino acids. Germline assignment: CDR1 LGHNA and CDR2 YSLEER. The V gene end was trimmed by 1 base and the J gene end by 0 bases; junction bases not matched to a gene: 5. The CDR3 DNA reads as TGCGCCAGCAGCCAAGCCCCTAGCGGGTTCTCCTACGAGCAGTACTTC. Residues: CASSQAPSGFSYEQYF.

V usage is TRBV27 and J usage is TRBJ1-1; the D is unclear. The CDR3 is 13 residues long. Germline V gene data show CDR1 as MNHEY and CDR2 as SMNVEV (reference sequence). The V and J ends lost 3 bases and 3 bases respectively, with 8 bases between them. DNA for the CDR3: TGTGCCAGCAGTTTTGGAGCCTACACTGAAGCTTTCTTT. Amino acid sequence: CASSFGAYTEAFF.

This clone was seen only a few times. V usage is TRBV27 and J usage is TRBJ1-5, with 10 bases aligning to TRBD1. The CDR3 has 16 residues. J was trimmed by 1 base and V by 3 bases; bases with no gene match: 3. The germline gives CDR1 MNHEY, CDR2 SMNVEV (reference sequence). DNA of the CDR3: TGTGCCAGCAGTTTGGGACAGGGGCTCAGCAATCAGCCCCAGCATTTT. Translating it yields CASSLGQGLSNQPQHF.

The rearrangement joins TRBV9 to TRBJ2-3; TRBD2 is a possible D gene (6 bases). The V gene lost 3 bases and the J gene lost 6 bases, with 8 bases spanning the gap. Germline V gives CDR1 SGDLS, CDR2 YYNGEE. This CDR3 contains 12 residues. The CDR3 reads CASSGGTDTQYF. CDR3 nucleotides: TGTGCCAGCAGCGGGGGGACTGATACGCAGTATTTT.

This clone turned up a few times. J is TRBJ2-1 and V is TRBV29-1, with D perhaps matching TRBD2 (5 bases). Trimming pared 2 bases from V and 6 bases from J, leaving 11 bases between. The CDR3 length is 13 residues. Germline V lookup: CDR1 SQVTM, CDR2 ANQGSEA. CDR3 in DNA: TGCAGCGTTGAAAGGACTCTACGCAATGAGCAGTTCTTC. Amino acids: CSVERTLRNEQFF.

V is TRBV28 and J is TRBJ2-7; D is undetermined. Germline loops: CDR1 MDHEN, CDR2 SYDVKM. The CDR3 is 12 amino acids. Deletions cut 6 bases from V and 2 bases from J, with 8 bases between. The CDR3 DNA follows: TGTGCCAGCAGCTACCCGCCCTACGAGCAGTACTTC. Translation: CASSYPPYEQYF.

This clone was counted between two and nine times. The chain employs TRBV10-2 and TRBJ1-6, with 8 bases identical to TRBD1. Per the germline V gene, CDR1 is WSHSY and CDR2 is SAAADI. J lost 10 bases, V lost 6 bases, and 14 bases had no gene match. The CDR3 is made up of 16 amino acids. The CDR3 bases are TGCGCCAGCAGCACCTGGACAGGGATAGACGGCTCACCCCTCCACTTT. Protein sequence: CASSTWTGIDGSPLHF.

There are a few counts of this clone. The J gene is TRBJ2-5, the V gene TRBV27; 9 bases align to TRBD2. The DNA matches TRBJ2-7 better at its end, which makes the J call doubtful. The CDR3 totals 15 residues. From germline, CDR1 is MNHEY and CDR2 SMNVEV (reference sequence). The CDR3 region is CASSSMTSGFYEQYF. CDR3 in DNA: TGTGCCAGCAGTTCTATGACTAGCGGATTCTACGAGCAGTACTTC.

The chain joins TRBV27 to TRBJ1-1; the D gene is possibly TRBD1 (6 bases). Trimming cost V 1 base and J 4 bases, with 13 bases left between them. Per the germline V gene, CDR1 is MNHEY and CDR2 is SMNVEV (reference sequence). This CDR3 is built from 15 residues. The CDR3, as DNA: TGTGCCAGCAGTTTATTAGGTCCCAGGGGCACTGAAGCTTTCTTT. Its protein product is CASSLLGPRGTEAFF.

This clone was recorded a few times. The chain couples TRBV5-5 to TRBJ2-6; D is unresolved. Between the trimmed V and J ends, which lost 2 bases and 0 bases, there was a span of 6 bases. CDR1 SGHKS and CDR2 YYEKEE come from the germline V gene (reference sequence). The CDR3 runs 15 residues. CDR3 protein: CASSFSVSGANVLTF. The CDR3 DNA sequence: TGTGCCAGCAGCTTCTCGGTCTCTGGGGCCAACGTCCTGACTTTC.

This sequence joins TRBV18 and TRBJ1-2; 8 bases are shared with TRBD1. The CDR3 length is 15 residues. The V gene end was trimmed by 4 bases and the J gene end by 4 bases; junction bases not matched to a gene: 8. The germline gives CDR1 KGHSH, CDR2 LQKENI. CDR3: CASSLITGQAYGYTF. Written as DNA, the CDR3 is TGTGCCAGCTCACTGATTACGGGACAGGCCTATGGCTACACCTTC.

This clone was recorded a few times. V and J are TRBV7-8 and TRBJ2-1, with a weak D call TRBD2 (6 bases). The CDR3 spans 13 residues. Trimming stripped 5 bases from V and 6 bases from J, with 11 bases between. Germline CDR1 SGHVS, CDR2 FQNEAQ. CDR3 region: CASSPLGGNEQFF. CDR3 coding DNA: TGTGCCAGCAGCCCTCTCGGGGGCAATGAGCAGTTCTTC.

The J gene is TRBJ2-2, the V gene TRBV6-6, with D maybe TRBD2 (6 bases). Germline CDR1 reads MNHNY; CDR2 reads SVGAGI (reference sequence). The germline V and J ends were trimmed by 8 bases and 4 bases, with 11 bases remaining between them. The CDR3 is 13 residues long. For the CDR3, the DNA is TGTGCCAGCCGGGAGTTAATCACCGGGGAGCTGTTTTTT. Its protein product is CASRELITGELFF.

The chain links TRBV30 to TRBJ1-2; D might be TRBD1 (5 bases). Germline CDR1 reads GTSNPN; CDR2 reads SVGIG (reference sequence). There are 12 residues in the CDR3. The V gene lost 0 bases and the J gene lost 3 bases, with 5 bases spanning the gap. The CDR3 region has the DNA TGTGCCTGGAGTGTAGGGGACTATGGCTACACCTTC. This encodes CAWSVGDYGYTF.

The V and J genes are TRBV18 and TRBJ2-7; no clear D gene. The CDR3 contains 14 residues. Germline loops: CDR1 KGHSH, CDR2 LQKENI. The germline V and J ends were trimmed by 6 bases and 0 bases, with 12 bases remaining between them. CDR3 sequence (DNA): TGTGCCAGCTCCGAGGTTTCCAGCTCCTACGAGCAGTACTTC. This encodes CASSEVSSSYEQYF.

The chain recombines TRBV4-3 with TRBJ1-1; a possible D gene is TRBD1 (6 bases). CDR3 length: 15 residues. Trimming shortened V by 2 bases and J by 0 bases, and 10 bases separated the two germline ends. Germline CDR1 reads LGHNA; CDR2 reads YSLEER. CDR3 loop: CASSQWTALNTEAFF. CDR3 nucleotide sequence: TGCGCCAGCAGCCAATGGACAGCACTGAACACTGAAGCTTTCTTT.

The gene calls are TRBV5-6 and TRBJ2-5, with 8 bases lining up with TRBD2. Germline V gene sequence: CDR1 SGHDT, CDR2 YYEEEE. V was clipped by 4 bases and J by 3 bases; unmatched bases: 5. CDR3 length: 14 amino acids. The CDR3 DNA sequence: TGTGCCAGCAGCCTTGGGACTAGGGAAGAGACCCAGTACTTC. Its translation: CASSLGTREETQYF.

This chain connects TRBV19 to TRBJ2-7; 10 bases align to TRBD1. The CDR3 runs 15 residues. Germline values: CDR1 LNHDA, CDR2 SQIVND (reference sequence). V trimming: 5 bases; J trimming: 2 bases; junction bases outside the gene matches: 6. The CDR3 spells CASSLLGQGAYEQYF. The CDR3 region has the DNA TGTGCCAGTAGTCTCCTAGGACAGGGGGCCTACGAGCAGTACTTC.

The chain combines TRBV14 with TRBJ2-2, with TRBD2 matching 7 bases. The length of the CDR3 is 17 residues. Germline loops: CDR1 SGHDN, CDR2 FVKESK. J lost 1 base, V lost 5 bases, and 10 bases had no gene match. The CDR3 DNA reads as TGTGCCAGCAGCACCACCGGGGCTAGCGGGAACACCGGGGAGCTGTTTTTT. Its translation: CASSTTGASGNTGELFF. Looking up the rest from reference TRBV14 and TRBJ2-2 gives the full variable domain: EAGVTQFPSHSVIEKGQTVTLRCDPISGHDNLYWYRRVMGKEIKFLLHFVKESKQDESGMPNNRFLAERTGGTYSTLKVQPAELEDSGVYFCASSTTGASGNTGELFFGEGSRLTVL.

The chain has TRBV11-3 and TRBJ1-1, with 8 bases matching TRBD1. J gave up 1 base and V 3 bases, and 1 base lay outside the gene matches. The CDR3 is 14 residues long. Germline CDR1 and CDR2: SGHNT and YENEEA. The CDR3, as DNA: TGTGCCAGCAGCTTGGACAGGGCGAACACTGAAGCTTTCTTT. It translates to CASSLDRANTEAFF.

V is TRBV29-1 and J is TRBJ2-3; maybe TRBD2 (7 bases). The V gene's germline CDR1 is SQVTM and CDR2 ANQGSEA. The CDR3 contains 14 residues. The V gene lost 8 bases and the J gene lost 0 bases, with 15 bases spanning the gap. The DNA for the CDR3 is TGCAGCCTCCTAGGGGGGGCAAGCACAGATACGCAGTATTTT. It yields the protein CSLLGGASTDTQYF.

The chain's CDR3 is CAWRRTGGGDYGYTF. In DNA, the CDR3 is TGTGCCTGGAGGCGGACAGGCGGTGGGGACTATGGCTACACCTTC. The V call is TRBV30, the J call TRBJ1-2; 7 bases map to TRBD1. J lost 3 bases, V lost 3 bases, and 10 bases had no gene match. The CDR3 is made up of 15 amino acids. The germline V gene has CDR1 GTSNPN and CDR2 SVGIG (reference sequence).

In its sample, this clone was seen a few times. This rearrangement joins TRBV9 to TRBJ2-5; the match to TRBD2 covers 7 bases. This CDR3 has 15 residues. The V gene's germline CDR1 is SGDLS and CDR2 YYNGEE. J was trimmed by 1 base and V by 0 bases; bases with no gene match: 3. The CDR3 protein is CASSVVASGQETQYF. Written as DNA, the CDR3 is TGTGCCAGCAGCGTAGTAGCTAGCGGCCAAGAGACCCAGTACTTC. The full variable domain, in which reference TRBV9 and TRBJ2-5 provide the parts outside the CDR3, is DSGVTQTPKHLITATGQRVTLRCSPRSGDLSVYWYQQSLDQGLQFLIQYYNGEERAKGNILERFSAQQFPDLHSELNLSSLELGDSALYFCASSVVASGQETQYFGPGTRLLVL.